These T cell receptor beta chains were read from a single sample in a study of PD-1 blockade in classical Hodgkin lymphoma. Generated by immunoSEQ multiplex PCR, the TCRdb table keeps only in-frame clones and is missing some. The profile shows more than 10,000 clones, about 80% of them singletons. The sample was CD4+ T cells from blood, taken before the fourth cycle of nivolumab. Receptors were obtained from a human donor with classical Hodgkin lymphoma. Each CDR3 is given with its conserved first and last residue. D genes are given only for firm matches. Only part of the rows carry a size: once, few, many, or a class if the clone is expanded.

NA	TRBV19	TRBJ1-2	NA	CASSIRYGAGYGYTF	TGTGCCAGTAGTATCCGCTATGGGGCGGGCTATGGCTACACCTTC
NA	TRBV6-4	TRBJ1-3	NA	CASSEEFSGNTIYF	TGTGCCAGCAGTGAGGAGTTTTCTGGAAACACCATATATTTT
NA	TRBV2	TRBJ2-6	NA	CASSEASGAAGANVLTF	TGTGCCAGCAGTGAAGCGTCGGGGGCTGCTGGGGCCAACGTCCTGACTTTC
NA	TRBV5-1	TRBJ2-5	TRBD2	CASSHTPGLAGGKETQYF	TGCGCCAGCAGCCATACGCCGGGACTAGCGGGGGGTAAAGAGACCCAGTACTTC
NA	TRBV29-1	TRBJ2-7	TRBD1	CSVERRNRGGSYEQYF	TGCAGCGTTGAAAGGAGAAACAGGGGTGGCTCCTACGAGCAGTACTTC
NA	TRBV9	TRBJ2-1	TRBD2	CASSVGPSGYNEQFF	TGTGCCAGCAGCGTAGGGCCTAGCGGATACAATGAGCAGTTCTTC
NA	TRBV7-2	TRBJ1-1	NA	CASSSRQTLEAFF	TGTGCCAGCAGTTCCCGACAGACCCTTGAAGCTTTCTTT
NA	TRBV7-9	TRBJ1-1	NA	CASSPGQTANTEAFF	TGTGCCAGCAGCCCCGGGCAGACAGCCAACACTGAAGCTTTCTTT
NA	TRBV2	TRBJ2-1	TRBD2	CASSEDGLASYNEQFF	TGTGCCAGCAGTGAAGATGGACTAGCCTCCTACAATGAGCAGTTCTTC
NA	TRBV21-1	TRBJ1-1	NA	CASSKKITGENTEAFF	TGTGCCAGCAGCAAAAAAATAACGGGGGAAAACACTGAAGCTTTCTTT
NA	TRBV7-2	TRBJ1-5	TRBD1	CASSLDRQTGPWHF	TGTGCCAGCAGCTTAGATCGGCAGACAGGGCCGTGGCATTTT
NA	TRBV7-2	TRBJ2-1	NA	CASSFQVGSNEQFF	TGTGCCAGCAGCTTTCAAGTCGGGAGTAATGAGCAGTTCTTC
once	TRBV4-1	TRBJ2-1	TRBD2	CASSQGSLAGGQNEQFF	TGCGCCAGCAGCCAAGGATCACTAGCGGGGGGGCAAAATGAGCAGTTCTTC
NA	TRBV5-1	TRBJ2-3	TRBD2	CASSGTGRGDTQYF	TGCGCCAGCAGCGGGACCGGGAGGGGGGATACGCAGTATTTT
NA	TRBV12-5	TRBJ2-1	NA	CASGLTGAYNEQFF	TGTGCTAGTGGTTTGACCGGAGCCTACAATGAGCAGTTCTTC
NA	TRBV10-2	TRBJ1-4	NA	CASSEPTTNEKLFF	TGCGCCAGCAGTGAGCCCACAACTAATGAAAAACTGTTTTTT
NA	TRBV28	TRBJ2-7	NA	CASSSRFGGPECF	TGTGCCAGCAGTTCACGCTTCGGGGGGCCCGAGTGCTTC
NA	TRBV4-1	TRBJ1-4	NA	CASSHFFVHGANEKLFF	TGCGCCAGCAGCCATTTTTTCGTCCATGGGGCTAATGAAAAACTGTTTTTT
NA	TRBV19	TRBJ2-4	NA	CASSLTWGLGNIQYF	TGTGCCAGTAGTCTCACGTGGGGATTGGGAAACATTCAGTACTTC
NA	TRBV10-3	TRBJ1-2	NA	CAISDPGGRVIYGYTF	TGTGCCATCAGTGACCCCGGGGGCAGGGTTATCTATGGCTACACCTTC
NA	TRBV6-5	TRBJ1-4	NA	CASSYSSRRNEKLFF	TGTGCCAGCAGTTACTCCTCTAGACGGAATGAAAAACTGTTTTTT
NA	TRBV6-5	TRBJ1-2	TRBD1	CASSYSRTGPGYTF	TGTGCCAGCAGTTACTCGAGGACAGGGCCGGGCTACACCTTC
NA	TRBV6-6	TRBJ1-4	TRBD1	CASSPNRGDWEKLFF	TGTGCCAGCAGTCCGAACAGGGGAGATTGGGAAAAACTGTTTTTT
NA	TRBV21-1	TRBJ2-7	NA	CASSSSGKPLPYEQYF	TGTGCCAGCAGCTCCTCAGGAAAACCCCTCCCATACGAGCAGTACTTC
NA	TRBV27	TRBJ2-7	TRBD1	CASSLLPGQGVYEQYF	TGTGCCAGCAGTTTACTTCCGGGACAGGGGGTTTACGAGCAGTACTTC
NA	TRBV4-1	TRBJ1-4	NA	CASSQPFRGTNEKLFF	TGCGCCAGCAGCCAGCCTTTCAGGGGAACTAATGAAAAACTGTTTTTT
NA	TRBV4-3	TRBJ2-7	TRBD1	CASSQAWTGGYEQYF	TGCGCCAGCAGCCAAGCTTGGACAGGGGGCTACGAGCAGTACTTC
NA	TRBV7-2	TRBJ1-1	NA	CATSWAAYLNTEAFF	TGTGCCACCTCGTGGGCAGCTTATTTGAACACTGAAGCTTTCTTT
NA	TRBV10-3	TRBJ1-3	NA	CAISRSGNTIYF	TGTGCCATCAGCCGCTCTGGAAACACCATATATTTT
NA	TRBV19	TRBJ2-1	TRBD2	CASSRFPGLAMSYNEQFF	TGTGCCAGTAGTCGATTTCCGGGACTAGCAATGTCTTACAATGAGCAGTTCTTC
NA	TRBV11-1	TRBJ2-2	NA	CASSLLFELGGELFF	TGTGCCAGCAGCTTACTCTTCGAACTCGGCGGGGAGCTGTTTTTT
NA	TRBV19	TRBJ2-6	NA	CASSITPGSGANVLTF	TGTGCCAGTAGTATTACCCCAGGGTCCGGGGCCAACGTCCTGACTTTC
NA	TRBV6-1	TRBJ1-2	NA	CASISGHLYGYTF	TGTGCCAGCATTTCGGGACACCTCTATGGCTACACCTTC
once	TRBV4-3	TRBJ2-3	TRBD1	CASSQGGTGTSDTQYF	TGCGCCAGCAGCCAGGGCGGGACAGGGACCTCAGATACGCAGTATTTT
NA	TRBV18	TRBJ2-6	NA	CASSPPDRPVLSGANVLTF	TGTGCCAGCTCACCACCAGACAGGCCCGTCCTCTCTGGGGCCAACGTCCTGACTTTC
once	TRBV19	TRBJ2-3	TRBD1	CASSIVQGAPDTQYF	TGTGCCAGTAGTATAGTACAGGGGGCACCAGATACGCAGTATTTT
NA	TRBV2	TRBJ2-3	NA	CASMAESTDTQYF	TGTGCCAGCATGGCCGAGAGCACAGATACGCAGTATTTT
few	TRBV15	TRBJ1-1	NA	CATSRDQENTEAFF	TGTGCCACCAGCAGAGATCAGGAGAACACTGAAGCTTTCTTT
NA	TRBV6-5	TRBJ1-2	NA	CASSYKGYGYTF	TGTGCCAGCAGTTACAAAGGCTATGGCTACACCTTC
NA	TRBV10-3	TRBJ1-3	TRBD1	CAISESRDRGVNTIYF	TGTGCCATCAGTGAGTCCCGGGACAGGGGAGTAAACACCATATATTTT
NA	TRBV15	TRBJ2-7	TRBD1	CATSRAATGFSYEQYF	TGTGCCACCAGCAGAGCCGCGACAGGGTTCTCCTACGAGCAGTACTTC
NA	TRBV7-6	TRBJ2-1	NA	CASSLDSNRYNEQFF	TGTGCCAGCAGCTTAGACTCAAACCGGTACAATGAGCAGTTCTTC
NA	TRBV4-3	TRBJ1-6	NA	CASSQDTPGLLEASPLHF	TGCGCCAGCAGCCAAGATACGCCAGGGCTTCTAGAAGCATCACCCCTCCACTTT
NA	TRBV5-4	TRBJ2-1	TRBD1	CASSLGREGQGKRFF	TGTGCCAGCAGCTTGGGACGGGAAGGACAGGGTAAGCGGTTCTTC
once	TRBV11-2	TRBJ1-3	NA	CASSIDRHSGNTIYF	TGTGCCAGCAGCATTGACAGACACTCTGGAAACACCATATATTTT
NA	TRBV27	TRBJ2-3	TRBD2	CASSFLGGRDTQYF	TGTGCCAGCAGTTTTCTTGGCGGGAGAGATACGCAGTATTTT
NA	TRBV7-8	TRBJ2-5	NA	CASSSGHRETQYF	TGTGCCAGCAGCTCGGGACATCGGGAGACCCAGTACTTC
NA	TRBV28	TRBJ2-1	NA	CASSGSGRNEQFF	TGTGCCAGCAGCGGGAGTGGTAGGAATGAGCAGTTCTTC
NA	TRBV30	TRBJ1-6	NA	CAWSVLGTGINSPLHF	TGTGCCTGGAGTGTACTCGGGACGGGAATTAATTCACCCCTCCACTTT
few	TRBV9	TRBJ1-1	NA	CASSVGVEDTEAFF	TGTGCCAGCAGCGTAGGGGTCGAGGACACTGAAGCTTTCTTT